This T cell receptor (beta chain) comes out of a study of blood T cells in healthy people across ages. It was roughly 10 milliliters of peripheral blood that were drawn from each donor. The total RNA that was extracted per sample amounted to at least 5.5 micrograms. Study-wide points: It was held that diversity estimates obtained from one million T cells represented underestimates.

Together with a sample-barcoded 5' primer, a J-beta primer mix was included in a second PCR lasting about 6 to 12 cycles. With 12 random nucleotides, a template-switch adaptor tagged each individual cDNA molecule. MiXCR, run by TCRdb on the 5' RACE reads, gives a single entry per CDR3 protein. The data show about 1.4 million distinct CDR3 sequences, roughly 59% seen once. The CDR3 runs to 16 residues. The germline V gene has CDR1 DFQATT and CDR2 SNEGSKA (reference sequence). Germline trimming cut 2 bases from V and 0 bases from J; bases unmatched to any gene: 8. As for this clonotype: Its antigen remains unidentified.

Sequenced: blood. This chain joins TRBV20-1 and TRBJ2-7; 9 bases align to TRBD1. The clonotype was recovered from a man between 18 and 29 years old in good health. The CDR3 sequence: CSARSRQGESSYEQYF. CDR3 in DNA: TGCAGTGCTAGATCGCGACAGGGGGAGAGCTCCTACGAGCAGTACTTC.